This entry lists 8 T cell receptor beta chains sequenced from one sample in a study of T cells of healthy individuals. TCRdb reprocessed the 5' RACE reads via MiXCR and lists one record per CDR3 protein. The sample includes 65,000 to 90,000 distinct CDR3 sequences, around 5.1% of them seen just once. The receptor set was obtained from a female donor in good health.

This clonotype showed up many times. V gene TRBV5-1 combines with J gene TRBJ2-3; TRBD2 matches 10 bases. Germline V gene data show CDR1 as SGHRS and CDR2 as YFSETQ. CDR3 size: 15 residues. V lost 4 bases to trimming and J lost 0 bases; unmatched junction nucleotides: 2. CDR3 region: CASSPTSGSTDTQYF. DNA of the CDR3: TGCGCCAGCAGCCCGACTAGCGGGAGCACAGATACGCAGTATTTT.

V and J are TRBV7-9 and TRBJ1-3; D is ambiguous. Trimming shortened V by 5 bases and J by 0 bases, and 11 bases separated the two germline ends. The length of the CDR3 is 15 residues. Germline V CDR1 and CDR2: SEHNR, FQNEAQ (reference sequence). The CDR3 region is CASSLHPSSGNTIYF. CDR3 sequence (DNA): TGTGCCAGCAGCCTACACCCGAGCTCTGGAAACACCATATATTTT.

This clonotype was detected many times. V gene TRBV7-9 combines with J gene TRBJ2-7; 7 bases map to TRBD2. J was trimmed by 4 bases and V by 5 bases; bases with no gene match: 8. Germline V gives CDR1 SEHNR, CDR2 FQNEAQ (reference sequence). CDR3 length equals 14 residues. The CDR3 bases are TGTGCCAGCAGCCGGGGCGGGAGTGGGTACGAGCAGTACTTC. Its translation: CASSRGGSGYEQYF.

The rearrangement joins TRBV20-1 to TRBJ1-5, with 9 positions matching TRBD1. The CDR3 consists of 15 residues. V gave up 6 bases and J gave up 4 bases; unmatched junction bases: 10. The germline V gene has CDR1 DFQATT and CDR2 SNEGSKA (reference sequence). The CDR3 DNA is TGCAGTGCCACTATCGACAGGGGGAATAATCAGCCCCAGCATTTT. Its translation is CSATIDRGNNQPQHF.

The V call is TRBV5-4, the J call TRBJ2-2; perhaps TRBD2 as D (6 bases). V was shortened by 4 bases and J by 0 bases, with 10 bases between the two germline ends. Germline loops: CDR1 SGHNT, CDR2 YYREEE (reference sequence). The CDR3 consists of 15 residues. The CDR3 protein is CASSPLASNTGELFF. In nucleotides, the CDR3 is TGTGCCAGCAGCCCGCTAGCGTCGAACACCGGGGAGCTGTTTTTT. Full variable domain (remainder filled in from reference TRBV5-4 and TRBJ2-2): ETGVTQSPTHLIKTRGQQVTLRCSSQSGHNTVSWYQQALGQGPQFIFQYYREEENGRGNFPPRFSGLQFPNYSSELNVNALELDDSALYLCASSPLASNTGELFFGEGSRLTVL.

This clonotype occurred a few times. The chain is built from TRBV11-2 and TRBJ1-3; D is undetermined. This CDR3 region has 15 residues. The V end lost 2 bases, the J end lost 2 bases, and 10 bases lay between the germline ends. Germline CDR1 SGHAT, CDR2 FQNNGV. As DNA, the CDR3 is TGTGCCAGCAGCTTATCGAGGGTTCCTGGAAACACCATATATTTT. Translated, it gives CASSLSRVPGNTIYF.

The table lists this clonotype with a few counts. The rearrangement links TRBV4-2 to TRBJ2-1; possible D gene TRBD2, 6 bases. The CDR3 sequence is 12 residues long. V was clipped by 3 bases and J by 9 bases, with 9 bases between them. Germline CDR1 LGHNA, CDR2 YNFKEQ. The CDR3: CASSQTGVEQFF. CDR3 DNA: TGTGCCAGCAGCCAGACGGGAGTTGAGCAGTTCTTC.

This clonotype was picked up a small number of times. In DNA, the CDR3 is TGTGCCAGCAGTTTAGGGGGGCGGGGTAATTCACCCCTCCACTTT. Translation: CASSLGGRGNSPLHF. This chain links TRBV12-3 or TRBV12-4 with TRBJ1-6, with D maybe TRBD1 (6 bases). Trimming shortened V by 1 base and J by 6 bases, and 10 bases separated the two germline ends. This CDR3 has 15 amino acids.